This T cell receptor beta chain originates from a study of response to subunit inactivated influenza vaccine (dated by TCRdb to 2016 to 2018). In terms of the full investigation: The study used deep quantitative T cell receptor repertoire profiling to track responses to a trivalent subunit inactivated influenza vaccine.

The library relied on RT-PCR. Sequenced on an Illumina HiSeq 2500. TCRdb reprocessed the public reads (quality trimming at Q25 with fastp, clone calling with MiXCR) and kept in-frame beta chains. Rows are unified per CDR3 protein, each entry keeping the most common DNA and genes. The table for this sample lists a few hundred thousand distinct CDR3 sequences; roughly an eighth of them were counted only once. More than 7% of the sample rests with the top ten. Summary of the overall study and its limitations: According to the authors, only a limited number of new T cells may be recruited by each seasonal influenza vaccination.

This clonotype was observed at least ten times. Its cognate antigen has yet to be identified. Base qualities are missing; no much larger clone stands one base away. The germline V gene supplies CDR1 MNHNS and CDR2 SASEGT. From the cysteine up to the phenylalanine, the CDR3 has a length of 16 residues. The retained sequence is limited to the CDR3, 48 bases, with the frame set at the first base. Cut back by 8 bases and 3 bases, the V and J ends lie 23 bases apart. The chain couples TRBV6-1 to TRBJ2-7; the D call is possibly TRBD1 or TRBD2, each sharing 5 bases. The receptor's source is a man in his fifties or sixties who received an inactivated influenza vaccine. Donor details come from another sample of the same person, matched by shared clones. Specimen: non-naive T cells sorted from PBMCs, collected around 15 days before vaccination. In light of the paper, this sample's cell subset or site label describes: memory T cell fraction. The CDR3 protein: CASRDGFLVPFYEQYF. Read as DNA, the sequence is TGTGCCAGCCGGGACGGATTTTTAGTCCCTTTCTACGAGCAGTACTTC.